This is a list of T cell receptor beta chains from one sample in a study of blood T cell repertoires in COVID-19. Profiled with immunoSEQ multiplex PCR; TCRdb holds only in-frame clones, not every one. The sample lists a few hundred thousand clones; around four fifths were seen once. Sequenced: peripheral blood. These receptors originate from a woman in her fifties or sixties with acute or convalescent COVID-19. The CDR3 runs from the conserved cysteine through the conserved F or W. The order of the fields is V gene, J gene, D gene, clone size, CDR3 DNA, CDR3 protein. A D gene is named only where the DNA matches it firmly. Only part of the rows carry a size: once, few, many, or a class if the clone is expanded.

v_call: TRBV5-1
j_call: TRBJ1-2
d_call: TRBD1
clone_size: few
cdr3_nt: TGCGCCAGCAGCTCGGACGGGACAGGGAACTATGGCTACACCTTC
cdr3_aa: CASSSDGTGNYGYTF

v_call: TRBV11-2
j_call: TRBJ2-7
d_call: NA
clone_size: NA
cdr3_nt: TGTGCCAGCACCATCTCCTACGAGCAGTACTTC
cdr3_aa: CASTISYEQYF

v_call: TRBV7-6
j_call: TRBJ1-4
d_call: NA
clone_size: NA
cdr3_nt: TGTGCCAGCAGCTTATATAGTGAAAAACTGTTTTTT
cdr3_aa: CASSLYSEKLFF

v_call: TRBV5-1
j_call: TRBJ2-1
d_call: TRBD2
clone_size: NA
cdr3_nt: TGCGCCAGCAGCTTGCAACTAGCGGGGGGCCGGGATGAGCAGTTCTTC
cdr3_aa: CASSLQLAGGRDEQFF

v_call: TRBV11-2
j_call: TRBJ1-1
d_call: NA
clone_size: NA
cdr3_nt: TGTGCCAGCAGCTTACAGCCAGGGCCGAACACTGAAGCTTTCTTT
cdr3_aa: CASSLQPGPNTEAFF

v_call: TRBV5-1
j_call: TRBJ2-7
d_call: TRBD1
clone_size: NA
cdr3_nt: TGCGCCAGCAGTCCTGCCCTAAGTCCGGGGACAGGGGGCTGGTACGAGCAGTACTTC
cdr3_aa: CASSPALSPGTGGWYEQYF

v_call: TRBV6-6
j_call: TRBJ2-1
d_call: TRBD2
clone_size: NA
cdr3_nt: TGTGCCAGCAGTTGGTACCCGGGAGGGAGCCGGAATGAGCAGTTCTTC
cdr3_aa: CASSWYPGGSRNEQFF

v_call: TRBV5-4
j_call: TRBJ1-4
d_call: NA
clone_size: NA
cdr3_nt: TGTGCCAGCAGCTTAACGTCGAGCCTTAATGAAAAACTGTTTTTT
cdr3_aa: CASSLTSSLNEKLFF

v_call: TRBV7-9
j_call: TRBJ1-6
d_call: NA
clone_size: NA
cdr3_nt: TGTGCCAGCACTCTCTGGCGGGCGCAAGACAATTCACCCCTCCACTTT
cdr3_aa: CASTLWRAQDNSPLHF

v_call: TRBV24-1
j_call: TRBJ1-3
d_call: TRBD1
clone_size: NA
cdr3_nt: TGTGCCACCAGTGACCCCAGGGGGACGGGAAACACCATATATTTT
cdr3_aa: CATSDPRGTGNTIYF